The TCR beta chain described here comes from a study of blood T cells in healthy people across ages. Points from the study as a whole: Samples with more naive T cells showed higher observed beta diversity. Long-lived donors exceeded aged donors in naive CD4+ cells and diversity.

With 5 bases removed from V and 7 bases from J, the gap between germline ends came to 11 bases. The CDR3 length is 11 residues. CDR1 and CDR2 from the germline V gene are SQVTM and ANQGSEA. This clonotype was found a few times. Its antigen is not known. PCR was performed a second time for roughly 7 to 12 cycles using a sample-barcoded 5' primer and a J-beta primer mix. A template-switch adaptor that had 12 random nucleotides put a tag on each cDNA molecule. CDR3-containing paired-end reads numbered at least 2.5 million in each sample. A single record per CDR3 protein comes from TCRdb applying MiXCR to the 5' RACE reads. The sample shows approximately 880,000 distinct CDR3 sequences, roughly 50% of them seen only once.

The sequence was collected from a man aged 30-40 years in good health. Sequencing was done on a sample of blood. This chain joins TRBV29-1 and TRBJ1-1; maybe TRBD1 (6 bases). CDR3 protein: CSVLGTIEAFF. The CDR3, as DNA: TGCAGCGTTTTAGGGACAATTGAAGCTTTCTTT. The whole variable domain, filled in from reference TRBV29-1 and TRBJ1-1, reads SAVISQKPSRDICQRGTSLTIQCQVDSQVTMMFWYRQQPGQSLTLIATANQGSEATYESGFVIDKFPISRPNLTFSTLTVSNMSPEDSSIYLCSVLGTIEAFFGQGTRLTVV.